This is a list of T cell receptor beta chains from one sample in a study of shared clonotypes between healthy human individuals. Repertoires were generated with immunoSEQ multiplex PCR, while TCRdb's copy carries only in-frame clones and drops some. The sample lists 550,000 to 850,000 clones, under 80% seen once, with around 1.6% in the top ten. Sequencing was performed on memory CD4+ T cells sorted from blood. These receptor sequences come from a woman between 25 and 40 years old in good health. The CDR3 runs from the conserved cysteine through the conserved F or W. D genes are given only for firm matches. Expanded clones get a size class; other rows say once, few or many, or leave the size out.

j_gene: TRBJ1-3
v_gene: TRBV18
d_gene: TRBD1
abundance: .
CDR3aa: CASSFGTGPGNTIYF
CDR3nt: TGTGCCAGCTCGTTTGGGACAGGGCCTGGAAACACCATATATTTT

j_gene: TRBJ2-1
v_gene: TRBV12-2
d_gene: .
abundance: .
CDR3aa: CASRLGGLRDHEQFF
CDR3nt: TGTGCAAGTCGCTTAGGAGGGCTCAGGGACCATGAGCAGTTCTTC

j_gene: TRBJ1-4
v_gene: TRBV10-2
d_gene: .
abundance: once
CDR3aa: CASSESGGGRGEKLFF
CDR3nt: TGCGCCAGCAGTGAGTCAGGTGGAGGGAGAGGTGAAAAACTGTTTTTT

j_gene: TRBJ2-1
v_gene: TRBV4-1
d_gene: TRBD2
abundance: .
CDR3aa: CASSQEILAGTNEQFF
CDR3nt: TGCGCCAGCAGCCAAGAGATACTAGCGGGCACCAATGAGCAGTTCTTC

j_gene: TRBJ1-1
v_gene: TRBV6-5
d_gene: TRBD1
abundance: .
CDR3aa: CASSSRNRDSLSGAFF
CDR3nt: TGTGCCAGCAGTTCAAGAAACCGGGACAGCCTTTCCGGAGCTTTCTTT

j_gene: TRBJ1-2
v_gene: TRBV6-1
d_gene: .
abundance: .
CDR3aa: CASRVGSDYGYTF
CDR3nt: TGTGCCAGCAGGGTAGGATCGGACTATGGCTACACCTTC

j_gene: TRBJ2-3
v_gene: TRBV5-1
d_gene: TRBD2
abundance: .
CDR3aa: CASSSGTSGPSTDTQYF
CDR3nt: TGCGCCAGCAGCTCCGGGACTAGCGGACCTAGCACAGATACGCAGTATTTT

j_gene: TRBJ2-4
v_gene: TRBV28
d_gene: .
abundance: .
CDR3aa: CASSWDKGQTLAKNIQYF
CDR3nt: TGTGCCAGCAGTTGGGACAAGGGCCAGACGCTAGCCAAAAACATTCAGTACTTC

j_gene: TRBJ2-1
v_gene: TRBV6-5
d_gene: TRBD2
abundance: .
CDR3aa: CASSSIGLAHEQFF
CDR3nt: TGTGCCAGCAGTTCGATAGGACTAGCCCATGAGCAGTTCTTC

j_gene: TRBJ2-5
v_gene: TRBV19
d_gene: TRBD1
abundance: .
CDR3aa: CASSKPGQGAKETQYF
CDR3nt: TGTGCCAGTAGTAAACCGGGACAGGGGGCGAAAGAGACCCAGTACTTC

j_gene: TRBJ2-2
v_gene: TRBV5-1
d_gene: TRBD1
abundance: .
CDR3aa: CASSITGGADTGELFF
CDR3nt: TGCGCCAGCAGCATCACAGGGGGCGCGGACACCGGGGAGCTGTTTTTT

j_gene: TRBJ2-7
v_gene: TRBV27
d_gene: TRBD2
abundance: .
CDR3aa: CASMGAGGPVDEQYF
CDR3nt: TGTGCCAGCATGGGGGCGGGAGGGCCGGTGGACGAGCAGTACTTC

j_gene: TRBJ2-7
v_gene: TRBV5-4
d_gene: TRBD2
abundance: .
CDR3aa: CASSPGTRSSYEQYF
CDR3nt: TGTGCCAGCAGCCCTGGGACTAGGAGCTCCTACGAGCAGTACTTC

j_gene: TRBJ2-5
v_gene: TRBV10-3
d_gene: .
abundance: few
CDR3aa: CAISGTATQETQYF
CDR3nt: TGTGCCATCAGTGGGACAGCAACTCAAGAGACCCAGTACTTC

j_gene: TRBJ2-1
v_gene: TRBV7-6
d_gene: TRBD1
abundance: .
CDR3aa: CASSPEGQRYNEQFF
CDR3nt: TGTGCCAGCAGCCCAGAGGGACAGCGTTACAATGAGCAGTTCTTC

j_gene: TRBJ2-3
v_gene: TRBV28
d_gene: TRBD2
abundance: .
CDR3aa: CASSSPAGVSDTQYF
CDR3nt: TGTGCCAGCAGTTCGCCAGCGGGAGTGTCAGATACGCAGTATTTT

j_gene: TRBJ1-3
v_gene: TRBV5-1
d_gene: .
abundance: .
CDR3aa: CASSLGTVGNTIYF
CDR3nt: TGCGCCAGCAGCTTGGGGACAGTCGGAAACACCATATATTTT

j_gene: TRBJ1-2
v_gene: TRBV19
d_gene: TRBD1
abundance: .
CDR3aa: CASRTGQGHGYTF
CDR3nt: TGTGCCAGTAGGACGGGACAGGGGCATGGCTACACCTTC

j_gene: TRBJ1-1
v_gene: TRBV5-1
d_gene: .
abundance: few
CDR3aa: CASSLNLGGFLNTEAFF
CDR3nt: TGCGCCAGCAGCTTGAATCTCGGGGGATTCCTGAACACTGAAGCTTTCTTT

j_gene: TRBJ1-2
v_gene: TRBV6-5
d_gene: .
abundance: .
CDR3aa: CASSKLDRTYGYTF
CDR3nt: TGTGCCAGCAGTAAACTCGACAGGACCTATGGCTACACCTTC

j_gene: TRBJ2-3
v_gene: TRBV19
d_gene: TRBD2
abundance: few
CDR3aa: CASSIPAGVGRDTQYF
CDR3nt: TGTGCCAGTAGTATCCCAGCGGGAGTCGGTCGAGATACGCAGTATTTT

j_gene: TRBJ1-1
v_gene: TRBV6-6
d_gene: TRBD1
abundance: few
CDR3aa: CASSWDRGETEAFF
CDR3nt: TGTGCCAGCAGTTGGGACAGGGGAGAAACTGAAGCTTTCTTT

j_gene: TRBJ2-1
v_gene: TRBV7-6
d_gene: TRBD2
abundance: .
CDR3aa: CASSPLSGKYNEQFF
CDR3nt: TGTGCCAGCAGCCCCCTTAGCGGGAAGTACAATGAGCAGTTCTTC

j_gene: TRBJ2-2
v_gene: TRBV7-9
d_gene: .
abundance: once
CDR3aa: CASSLGDSNGELFF
CDR3nt: TGTGCCAGCAGCTTAGGAGATAGCAACGGGGAGCTGTTTTTT

j_gene: TRBJ2-1
v_gene: TRBV15
d_gene: TRBD1
abundance: once
CDR3aa: CATSREPGQVSNEQFF
CDR3nt: TGTGCCACCAGCAGAGAACCGGGACAGGTCTCAAATGAGCAGTTCTTC

j_gene: TRBJ2-2
v_gene: TRBV27
d_gene: .
abundance: .
CDR3aa: CASSLRGTGELFF
CDR3nt: TGTGCCAGCAGTTTAAGAGGGACGGGGGAGCTGTTTTTT

j_gene: TRBJ2-5
v_gene: TRBV25-1
d_gene: TRBD2
abundance: .
CDR3aa: CASSETSGSPPETQYF
CDR3nt: TGTGCCAGCAGTGAGACTAGCGGGAGCCCCCCAGAGACCCAGTACTTC

j_gene: TRBJ2-5
v_gene: TRBV25-1
d_gene: .
abundance: .
CDR3aa: CASSHRGGASETQYF
CDR3nt: TGTGCCAGCAGTCATAGGGGGGGGGCGTCAGAGACCCAGTACTTC

j_gene: TRBJ2-7
v_gene: TRBV18
d_gene: .
abundance: .
CDR3aa: CASSRARDASYEQYF
CDR3nt: TGTGCCAGCTCACGGGCGCGAGACGCCTCCTACGAGCAGTACTTC

j_gene: TRBJ1-5
v_gene: TRBV28
d_gene: .
abundance: once
CDR3aa: CASSFGQHSNQPQHF
CDR3nt: TGTGCCAGCAGTTTCGGTCAGCATAGCAATCAGCCCCAGCATTTT

j_gene: TRBJ2-1
v_gene: TRBV29-1
d_gene: .
abundance: .
CDR3aa: CSVGRVENEQFF
CDR3nt: TGCAGCGTTGGCAGGGTGGAGAATGAGCAGTTCTTC

j_gene: TRBJ2-3
v_gene: TRBV29-1
d_gene: .
abundance: few
CDR3aa: CSGGLHTDTQYF
CDR3nt: TGCAGCGGGGGACTCCACACAGATACGCAGTATTTT

j_gene: TRBJ1-1
v_gene: TRBV5-1
d_gene: .
abundance: .
CDR3aa: CASSFGQVTEAFF
CDR3nt: TGCGCCAGCAGCTTCGGACAAGTCACTGAAGCTTTCTTT

j_gene: TRBJ2-2
v_gene: TRBV11-3
d_gene: .
abundance: .
CDR3aa: CASSLAWGTNTGELFF
CDR3nt: TGTGCCAGCAGCTTAGCTTGGGGCACGAACACCGGGGAGCTGTTTTTT

j_gene: TRBJ2-3
v_gene: TRBV5-1
d_gene: .
abundance: .
CDR3aa: CASSRGQGVGTDTQYF
CDR3nt: TGCGCCAGCAGCCGGGGGCAGGGGGTTGGAACAGATACGCAGTATTTT

j_gene: TRBJ2-3
v_gene: TRBV27
d_gene: TRBD2
abundance: .
CDR3aa: CASSRGSGMDTQYF
CDR3nt: TGTGCCAGCAGTCGGGGTAGCGGGATGGATACGCAGTATTTT

j_gene: TRBJ1-2
v_gene: TRBV28
d_gene: .
abundance: .
CDR3aa: CASSFDNGYTF
CDR3nt: TGTGCCAGCAGTTTTGATAATGGCTACACCTTC

j_gene: TRBJ1-4
v_gene: TRBV13
d_gene: .
abundance: few
CDR3aa: CASSSRTRGEKLFF
CDR3nt: TGTGCCAGCAGCTCCCGGACAAGGGGGGAAAAACTGTTTTTT

j_gene: TRBJ2-5
v_gene: TRBV18
d_gene: TRBD2
abundance: once
CDR3aa: CASSPLKWTSKYQETQYF
CDR3nt: TGTGCCAGCTCACCATTGAAATGGACTAGCAAGTACCAAGAGACCCAGTACTTC

j_gene: TRBJ1-1
v_gene: TRBV25-1
d_gene: TRBD1
abundance: few
CDR3aa: CASSAKRQGNTEAFF
CDR3nt: TGTGCCAGCAGTGCAAAAAGACAGGGGAACACTGAAGCTTTCTTT

j_gene: TRBJ1-2
v_gene: TRBV5-4
d_gene: TRBD1
abundance: few
CDR3aa: CASSWDRGDGYTF
CDR3nt: TGTGCCAGCAGCTGGGACAGGGGCGATGGCTACACCTTC

j_gene: TRBJ2-7
v_gene: TRBV20-1
d_gene: .
abundance: .
CDR3aa: CSAPDSYEQYF
CDR3nt: TGCAGTGCCCCGGACAGCTACGAGCAGTACTTC

j_gene: TRBJ2-5
v_gene: TRBV18
d_gene: TRBD1
abundance: .
CDR3aa: CASSPSVQGQGAWETQYF
CDR3nt: TGTGCCAGCTCACCATCCGTACAGGGACAGGGGGCTTGGGAGACCCAGTACTTC

j_gene: TRBJ2-2
v_gene: TRBV14
d_gene: .
abundance: few
CDR3aa: CASSQDAGTGELFF
CDR3nt: TGTGCCAGCAGCCAAGATGCAGGGACCGGGGAGCTGTTTTTT

j_gene: TRBJ2-3
v_gene: TRBV28
d_gene: .
abundance: many
CDR3aa: CASIKRETGGDTQYF
CDR3nt: TGTGCCAGCATCAAACGGGAGACCGGAGGAGATACGCAGTATTTT

j_gene: TRBJ2-3
v_gene: TRBV27
d_gene: TRBD2
abundance: .
CDR3aa: CASRVPGTTGTDTQYF
CDR3nt: TGTGCCAGCAGGGTCCCCGGGACTACCGGCACAGATACGCAGTATTTT

j_gene: TRBJ2-7
v_gene: TRBV6-1
d_gene: .
abundance: .
CDR3aa: CASGGQLLYEQYF
CDR3nt: TGTGCCAGCGGGGGGCAGCTTCTCTACGAGCAGTACTTC

j_gene: TRBJ2-2
v_gene: TRBV30
d_gene: .
abundance: .
CDR3aa: CACLTGPNTGELFF
CDR3nt: TGTGCCTGTCTAACAGGTCCGAACACCGGGGAGCTGTTTTTT

j_gene: TRBJ2-3
v_gene: TRBV5-1
d_gene: .
abundance: .
CDR3aa: CASSPDGKDTQYF
CDR3nt: TGCGCCAGCAGCCCCGACGGTAAAGATACGCAGTATTTT

j_gene: TRBJ2-3
v_gene: TRBV28
d_gene: TRBD2
abundance: .
CDR3aa: CASSFPGFASGTDRGTDTQYF
CDR3nt: TGTGCCAGCAGTTTCCCTGGTTTCGCTAGCGGGACAGATAGAGGCACAGATACGCAGTATTTT

j_gene: TRBJ1-5
v_gene: TRBV6-6
d_gene: TRBD1
abundance: .
CDR3aa: CASSYDRGSDQPQHF
CDR3nt: TGTGCCAGCAGTTACGACAGGGGTTCGGATCAGCCCCAGCATTTT